What follows are 7 T cell receptor beta chains derived from one specimen sequenced in a study of identical twins. TCRdb re-called the 5' RACE reads with MiXCR, one entry per CDR3 protein. This table has about 470,000 distinct CDR3 sequences, about 24% appearing once. These data also featured in a second study, about T cells expressing NK-cell markers.

Sample: CD4+ T cells sorted from blood. Every receptor here comes from a woman between 18 and 29 years old in good health.

This chain uses TRBV7-3 with TRBJ2-2; a possible D gene is TRBD1 (8 bases). The germline CDR1 and CDR2 sequences are SGHTA and FQGTGA. The CDR3 is 16 residues long. V was cut by 2 bases and J by 5 bases, with 15 bases left in between. As DNA, the CDR3 is TGTGCCAGCAGCTTACACGGACAGGGAGGGACCGGGGAGCTGTTTTTT. It encodes CASSLHGQGGTGELFF.

This clonotype has more than one count but fewer than ten. The chain has TRBV12-3 or TRBV12-4 and TRBJ2-5; 9 nucleotides agree with TRBD1. The CDR3 extends over 16 amino acids. The V segment lost 4 bases and the J segment 5 bases; nucleotides outside the gene matches: 11. The DNA of the CDR3 is TGTGCCAGCAGTTCATACCGGGACAGGGTGTCGGAGACCCAGTACTTC. This encodes CASSSYRDRVSETQYF.

This clonotype was found many times. The chain's CDR3 is CASSLGRANTEAFF. DNA for the CDR3: TGCGCCAGCAGCTTGGGACGGGCTAACACTGAAGCTTTCTTT. The rearrangement links TRBV5-1 to TRBJ1-1, with D unresolved. Germline V gene lookup returns CDR1 SGHRS and CDR2 YFSETQ. This CDR3 has 14 amino acids. Trimming cost V 0 bases and J 2 bases, with 8 bases left between them.

This chain joins TRBV5-6 and TRBJ1-6, with 7 bases aligning to TRBD1. The V segment lost 4 bases and the J segment 8 bases; nucleotides outside the gene matches: 9. This CDR3 spans 15 amino acids. Germline V gives CDR1 SGHDT, CDR2 YYEEEE. This CDR3 is CASSGRQGGYSPLHF. The CDR3, as DNA: TGTGCCAGCAGCGGCAGACAGGGCGGGTATTCACCCCTCCACTTT.

This clonotype was seen repeatedly, ten times or more. The chain has TRBV20-1 and TRBJ1-2; a weak D match, TRBD1 (6 bases). The CDR3 runs 14 residues. Germline CDR1 reads DFQATT; CDR2 reads SNEGSKA (reference sequence). V shed 3 bases and J shed 6 bases, with 17 bases lying between them. The CDR3 here is CSASLTGTSDGYTF. The CDR3 DNA is TGCAGTGCTAGCCTAACAGGGACGAGCGATGGCTACACCTTC.

This sequence joins TRBV7-2 and TRBJ2-2; 11 bases line up with TRBD2. CDR1 is SGHTA and CDR2 is FQGNSA in the germline V gene. With 8 bases clipped from V and 9 bases from J, the junction kept 5 bases outside the gene matches. This CDR3 has 13 residues. CDR3 nucleotides: TGTGCCAGCGGACCTAGCGGGAGGAGGGAGCTGTTTTTT. It specifies CASGPSGRRELFF. Together with reference TRBV7-2 and TRBJ2-2, the CDR3 gives the full variable domain: GAGVSQSPSNKVTEKGKDVELRCDPISGHTALYWYRQSLGQGLEFLIYFQGNSAPDKSGLPSDRFSAERTGGSVSTLTIQRTQQEDSAVYLCASGPSGRRELFFGEGSRLTVL.

This chain joins TRBV11-2 and TRBJ2-5, with no clear D. This CDR3 has 15 amino acids. The germline V gene has CDR1 SGHAT and CDR2 FQNNGV. The V end lost 7 bases, the J end lost 7 bases, and 22 bases lay between the germline ends. CDR3 DNA sequence: TGTGCCAGCACCCCTCCAGTATCCGTGATGGGGACCCAGTACTTC. Translated, it gives CASTPPVSVMGTQYF.